What follows are 17 T cell receptor beta chains derived from one specimen sequenced in a study of CD8+CD57+ T cells in acquired aplastic anemia. Profiling that covered TCR beta VDJ and CDR3 relied on genomic DNA as its template. MiXCR, run by TCRdb on the reads, gives a single entry per CDR3 protein. Of 190,000 or so distinct CDR3 sequences listed, 60% to 65% were seen once; the top ten hold approximately 32%. Source material: sorted CD4+, CD8+, or CD8+CD57+ T cells (not recorded which) from PBMCs. All receptors come from a human donor in good health.

The V and J genes are TRBV20-1 and TRBJ2-3; TRBD2 matches 10 bases. The CDR3 extends over 15 amino acids. Trimming removed 5 bases from V and 2 bases from J; junction bases left unmatched: 7. CDR1 is DFQATT, CDR2 SNEGSKA, per germline (reference sequence). CDR3 residues: CSAGIAGGVTDTQYF. In DNA, the CDR3 is TGCAGTGCTGGGATAGCGGGAGGAGTCACAGATACGCAGTATTTT.

The rearrangement links TRBV28 to TRBJ2-1; D gene unclear. V was clipped by 6 bases and J by 7 bases, with 13 bases between them. This CDR3 has 13 residues. CDR1 and CDR2 (germline): MDHEN, SYDVKM. CDR3 sequence reads: CASSHPTRNEQFF. CDR3 in DNA: TGTGCCAGCAGCCACCCCACGCGGAATGAGCAGTTCTTC.

This clonotype has at least ten counts. The chain couples TRBV29-1 to TRBJ1-2, with 10 bases matching TRBD1. Germline lookup yields CDR1 SQVTM and CDR2 ANQGSEA. V lost 7 bases and J lost 8; bases outside the gene matches: 16. CDR3 size: 15 residues. The CDR3 DNA reads as TGCAGCGCCCAGGGAGGGACAGGGGACAGGTGGGGCTACACCTTC. Translating gives CSAQGGTGDRWGYTF.

The CDR3 nucleotides read TGTGCCAGCAGTTATGGACAGGCAGATGCGAACACTGAAGCTTTCTTT. Translated: CASSYGQADANTEAFF. The chain links TRBV5-4 to TRBJ1-1; TRBD1 agrees at 7 bases. The V gene's germline CDR1 is SGHNT and CDR2 YYREEE (reference sequence). This CDR3 contains 16 residues. Losses at the gene ends were 5 bases for V and 1 base for J; bases not matched to a gene: 11.

This clonotype was counted only a few times. J is TRBJ2-7 and V is TRBV29-1; TRBD2 is a possible D gene (5 bases). Trimming removed 6 bases from V and 2 bases from J, with 14 bases in between. The CDR3 is 13 residues long. The germline gives CDR1 SQVTM, CDR2 ANQGSEA. CDR3 DNA sequence: TGCAGCGTCGAGGGCGGCTGGGCCTACGAGCAGTACTTC. It is translated as CSVEGGWAYEQYF.

This clonotype was counted ten times or more. This chain joins TRBV7-2 and TRBJ2-2, with D possibly called TRBD1 or TRBD2 (5 bases each). V shed 4 bases and J shed 2 bases, with 11 bases lying between them. This CDR3 spans 15 amino acids. Germline V CDR1 and CDR2: SGHTA, FQGNSA. In DNA, the CDR3 is TGTGCCAGCAGCTCGGGACCGCTAAACACCGGGGAGCTGTTTTTT. It yields the protein CASSSGPLNTGELFF. The full variable domain, rest sourced from reference TRBV7-2 and TRBJ2-2, is GAGVSQSPSNKVTEKGKDVELRCDPISGHTALYWYRQSLGQGLEFLIYFQGNSAPDKSGLPSDRFSAERTGGSVSTLTIQRTQQEDSAVYLCASSSGPLNTGELFFGEGSRLTVL.

This clonotype has more than one count but fewer than ten. J is TRBJ1-6 and V is TRBV4-2, with 7 bases lining up with TRBD1. Germline V CDR1 and CDR2: LGHNA, YNFKEQ. V dropped 1 base and J dropped 5; count of bases not matched to a gene: 2. CDR3 length equals 15 residues. As DNA, the CDR3 is TGTGCCAGCAGCCAAGCTACAGGGGATAATTCACCCCTCCACTTT. It translates to CASSQATGDNSPLHF.

As to this clonotype: One junction end does not reproduce the germline sequence, and a read error may be involved. The V and J genes are TRBV10-3 and TRBJ1-6; D remains unclear. Germline-derived CDR1 and CDR2 are ENHRY and SYGVKD. CDR3 size: 15 residues. In nucleotides, the CDR3 is TGTGCCAGCAGTGCCTCTGGACGGATTAATTCACCCCTCCACTTT. Its protein product is CASSASGRINSPLHF.

The chain couples TRBV7-3 to TRBJ2-7, with a weak D call TRBD1 (5 bases). Trimming left V 2 bases short and J 3 bases short, with 14 bases between. Per the germline V gene, CDR1 is SGHTA and CDR2 is FQGTGA. The length of the CDR3 is 15 residues. Written as DNA, the CDR3 is TGTGCCAGCAGCTTACAAGGGGCCCTGATCTACGAGCAGTACTTC. It translates to CASSLQGALIYEQYF.

This CDR3 reads CASSQSPGQPRGYTF. DNA for the CDR3: TGTGCCAGCAGCCAGTCTCCGGGACAGCCGCGGGGCTACACCTTC. This rearrangement joins TRBV7-2 to TRBJ1-2; 7 bases are a match to TRBD1. J lost 8 bases, V lost 5 bases, and 14 bases had no gene match. This CDR3 spans 15 amino acids. CDR1 and CDR2 (germline): SGHTA, FQGNSA.

Here the CDR3 reads CASRVGQFSNQPQHF. As DNA, the CDR3 is TGTGCCAGTAGGGTCGGACAGTTCAGCAATCAGCCCCAGCATTTT. The chain recombines TRBV19 with TRBJ1-5; the D gene is possibly TRBD1 (6 bases). Looked up from germline, CDR1 is LNHDA and CDR2 is SQIVND (reference sequence). Deletions cut 6 bases from V and 1 base from J, with 13 bases between. This CDR3 has 15 amino acids.

CDR3 sequence reads: CASSLFPGAMNTEAFF. The DNA of the CDR3 is TGTGCCAGCAGCTTGTTTCCAGGGGCCATGAACACTGAAGCTTTCTTT. The V call is TRBV14, the J call TRBJ1-1; a possible D gene is TRBD1 (6 bases). CDR1 SGHDN and CDR2 FVKESK come from the germline V gene. The CDR3 is 16 residues long. V was clipped by 5 bases and J by 0 bases, with 16 bases between them.

This clonotype has ten or more counts. The V and J genes are TRBV29-1 and TRBJ2-1; a weak D match, TRBD1 (6 bases). Germline loops: CDR1 SQVTM, CDR2 ANQGSEA. This CDR3 is built from 14 residues. Trimming took 3 bases from V and 5 from J, leaving 14 bases between them. The CDR3 spells CSVDPPGQNNEQFF. DNA of the CDR3: TGCAGCGTTGACCCACCCGGACAGAACAATGAGCAGTTCTTC.

The chain has TRBV20-1 and TRBJ1-2; TRBD1 matches 7 bases. Per germline, CDR1 DFQATT and CDR2 SNEGSKA (reference sequence). Trimming took 6 bases from V and 8 from J; bases not matched to a gene: 12. The CDR3 has 13 residues. This CDR3 is CSAHLQGKAGYTF. In DNA form, the CDR3 reads TGCAGTGCCCATTTACAGGGGAAGGCGGGCTACACCTTC.

The genes are TRBV5-1 and TRBJ2-2, with unresolved D. Germline V gene lookup returns CDR1 SGHRS and CDR2 YFSETQ. The germline V and J ends were trimmed by 0 bases and 4 bases, with 7 bases remaining between them. The CDR3 sequence is 14 residues long. The chain's CDR3 is CASSLVQFTGELFF. CDR3 coding DNA: TGCGCCAGCAGCTTGGTACAGTTCACCGGGGAGCTGTTTTTT.

The chain combines TRBV7-2 with TRBJ1-6, with TRBD1 matching over 9 bases. Per germline, CDR1 SGHTA and CDR2 FQGNSA. The junction had 9 bases not matched to a gene; V was cut back by 2 bases and J by 10 bases. The CDR3 sequence is 16 residues long. The CDR3 DNA sequence: TGTGCCAGCAGCTTAACTAGGACAGGGGTAGGCTCACCCCTCCACTTT. This translates into CASSLTRTGVGSPLHF.

V is TRBV7-9 and J is TRBJ1-6, with TRBD1 identical over 11 bases. The V and J ends lost 2 bases and 7 bases, in that order; junction bases with no gene match: 4. Germline V gives CDR1 SEHNR, CDR2 FQNEAQ (reference sequence). This CDR3 comprises 16 residues. CDR3 amino acids: CASSLTRTGGNSPLHF. Written as DNA, the CDR3 is TGTGCCAGCAGCTTAACCCGGACAGGGGGCAATTCACCCCTCCACTTT.